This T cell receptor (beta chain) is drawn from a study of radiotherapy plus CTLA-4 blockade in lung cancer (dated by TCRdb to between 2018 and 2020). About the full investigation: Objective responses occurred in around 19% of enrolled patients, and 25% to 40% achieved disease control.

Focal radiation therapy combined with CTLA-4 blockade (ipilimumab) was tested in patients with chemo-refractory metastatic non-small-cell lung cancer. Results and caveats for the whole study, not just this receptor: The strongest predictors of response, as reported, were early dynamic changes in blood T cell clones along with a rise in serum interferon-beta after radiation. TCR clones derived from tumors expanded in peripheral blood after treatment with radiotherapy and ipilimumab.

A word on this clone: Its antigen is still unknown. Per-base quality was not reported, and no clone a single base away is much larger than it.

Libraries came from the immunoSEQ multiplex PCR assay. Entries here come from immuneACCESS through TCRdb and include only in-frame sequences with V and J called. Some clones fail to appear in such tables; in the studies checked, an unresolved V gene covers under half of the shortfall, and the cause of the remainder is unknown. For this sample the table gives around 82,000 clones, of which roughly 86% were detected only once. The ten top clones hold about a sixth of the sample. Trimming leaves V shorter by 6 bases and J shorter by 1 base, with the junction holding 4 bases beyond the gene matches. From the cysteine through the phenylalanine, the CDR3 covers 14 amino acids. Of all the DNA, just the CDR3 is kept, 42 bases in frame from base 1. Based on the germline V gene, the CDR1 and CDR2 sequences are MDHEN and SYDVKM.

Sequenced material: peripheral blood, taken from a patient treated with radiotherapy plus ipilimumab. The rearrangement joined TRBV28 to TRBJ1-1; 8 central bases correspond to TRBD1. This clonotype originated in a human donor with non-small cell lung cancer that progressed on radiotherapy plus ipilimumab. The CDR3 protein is CASRAGGANTEAFF. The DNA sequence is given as TGTGCCAGCAGGGCAGGGGGCGCGAACACTGAAGCTTTCTTT.